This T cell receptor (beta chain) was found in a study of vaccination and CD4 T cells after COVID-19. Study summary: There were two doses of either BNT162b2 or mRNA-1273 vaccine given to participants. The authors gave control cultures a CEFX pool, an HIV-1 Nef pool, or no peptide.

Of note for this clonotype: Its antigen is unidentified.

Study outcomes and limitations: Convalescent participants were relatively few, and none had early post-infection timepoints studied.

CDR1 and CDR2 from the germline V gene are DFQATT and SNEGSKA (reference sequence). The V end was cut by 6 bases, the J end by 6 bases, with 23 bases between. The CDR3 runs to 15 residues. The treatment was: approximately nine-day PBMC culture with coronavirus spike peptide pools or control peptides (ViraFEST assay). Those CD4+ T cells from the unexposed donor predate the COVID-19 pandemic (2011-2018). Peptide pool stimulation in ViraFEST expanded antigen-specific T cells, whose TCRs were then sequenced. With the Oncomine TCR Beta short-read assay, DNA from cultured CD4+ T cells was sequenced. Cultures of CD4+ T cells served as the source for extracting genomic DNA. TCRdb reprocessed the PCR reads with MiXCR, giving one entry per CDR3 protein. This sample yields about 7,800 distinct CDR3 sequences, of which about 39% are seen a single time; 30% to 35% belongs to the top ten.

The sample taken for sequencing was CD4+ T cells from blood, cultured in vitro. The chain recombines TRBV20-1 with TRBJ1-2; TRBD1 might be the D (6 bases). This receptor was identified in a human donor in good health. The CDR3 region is CSALNPRGRTNGYTF. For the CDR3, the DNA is TGCAGTGCCTTAAACCCCCGGGGGCGAACCAATGGCTACACCTTC.